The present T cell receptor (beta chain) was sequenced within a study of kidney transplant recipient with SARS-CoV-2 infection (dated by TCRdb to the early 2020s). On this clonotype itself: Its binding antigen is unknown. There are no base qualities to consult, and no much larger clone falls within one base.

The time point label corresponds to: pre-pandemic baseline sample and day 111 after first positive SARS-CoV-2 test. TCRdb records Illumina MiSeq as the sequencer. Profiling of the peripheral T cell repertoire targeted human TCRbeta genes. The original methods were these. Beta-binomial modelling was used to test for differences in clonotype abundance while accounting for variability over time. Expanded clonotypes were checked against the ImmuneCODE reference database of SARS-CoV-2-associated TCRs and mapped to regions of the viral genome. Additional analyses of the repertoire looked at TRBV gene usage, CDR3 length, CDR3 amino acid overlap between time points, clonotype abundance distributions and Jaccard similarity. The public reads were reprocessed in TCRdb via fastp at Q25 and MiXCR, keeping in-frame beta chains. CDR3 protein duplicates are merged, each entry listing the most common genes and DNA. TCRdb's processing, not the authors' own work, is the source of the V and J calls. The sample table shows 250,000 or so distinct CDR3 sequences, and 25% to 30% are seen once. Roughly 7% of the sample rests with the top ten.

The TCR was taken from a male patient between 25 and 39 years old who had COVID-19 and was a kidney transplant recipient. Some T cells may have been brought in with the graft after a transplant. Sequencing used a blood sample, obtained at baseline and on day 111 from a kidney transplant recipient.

The CDR3 protein: CASRTTADTQYF. The sequence in DNA is TGTGCCAGCAGGACGACAGCTGATACGCAGTATTTT. The sequence is built from TRBV6-1 and TRBJ2-3, and the D gene may be TRBD1, 5 bases matching. CDR1 and CDR2, looked up from the germline V gene, are MNHNS and SASEGT. Measured from the cysteine to the phenylalanine, the CDR3 is 12 residues long. Here the CDR3 DNA is all that survives: 36 bases in frame from base 1. Between the V and J ends, shortened by 6 bases and 6 bases respectively, the junction contains 10 bases.